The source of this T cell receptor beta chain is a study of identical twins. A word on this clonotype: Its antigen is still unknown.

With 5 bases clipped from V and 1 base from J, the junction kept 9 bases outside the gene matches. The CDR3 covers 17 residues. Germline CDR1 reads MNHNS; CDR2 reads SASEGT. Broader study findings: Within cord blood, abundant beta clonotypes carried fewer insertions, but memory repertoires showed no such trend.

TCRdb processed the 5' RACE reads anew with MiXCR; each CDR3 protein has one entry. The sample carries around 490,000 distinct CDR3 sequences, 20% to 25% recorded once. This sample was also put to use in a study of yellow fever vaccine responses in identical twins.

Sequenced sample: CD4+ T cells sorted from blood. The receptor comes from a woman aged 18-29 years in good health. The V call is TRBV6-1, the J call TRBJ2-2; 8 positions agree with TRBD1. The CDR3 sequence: CASSKTNRGLNTGELFF. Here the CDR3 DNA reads TGTGCCAGCAGTAAAACGAACAGGGGGTTGAACACCGGGGAGCTGTTTTTT.